The 11 T cell receptor beta chains below were found in one sample sequenced in a study of T-cell reconstitution after alpha-beta-depleted transplantation in children. Molecular barcoding with unique molecular identifiers was used for the TCRbeta library. TCRdb processed the PCR reads anew with MiXCR; each CDR3 protein has one entry. The data contain 750,000 to 950,000 distinct CDR3 sequences, roughly 16% of them singletons. The sample in question was PBMCs, mostly from graft donor cells, obtained 360 days after TCRalphabeta/CD19-depleted stem cell transplant. Source of these receptors: a male patient younger than 18 who had a stem cell transplant for acute lymphoblastic leukemia, so the T cells may come from the graft donor.

A few counts support this clonotype. The genes are TRBV12-3 or TRBV12-4 and TRBJ2-5; 9 positions match TRBD2. With V trimmed by 2 bases and J by 5 bases, 6 bases remained unmatched. This CDR3 is built from 15 residues. The CDR3 sequence: CASSLLAGLPETQYF. The CDR3 DNA follows: TGTGCCAGCAGTTTACTAGCGGGATTACCCGAGACCCAGTACTTC.

V and J are TRBV10-3 and TRBJ2-7; TRBD2 matches 9 bases. V lost 3 bases, J lost 1 base, and 1 base stayed unmatched. CDR1 is ENHRY and CDR2 is SYGVKD in the germline V gene. CDR3 length: 14 amino acids. CDR3 in amino acids: CAISDLAGSYEQYF. CDR3 in DNA: TGTGCCATCAGTGATCTAGCGGGATCCTACGAGCAGTACTTC.

This clonotype was detected a few times. This CDR3 reads CASSFSGRARTGELFF. CDR3 DNA sequence: TGCGCCAGCAGCTTTAGCGGGAGGGCCAGGACCGGGGAGCTGTTTTTT. The J gene is TRBJ2-2, the V gene TRBV5-1, with 11 positions matching TRBD2. The CDR3 loop spans 16 amino acids. The germline CDR1 and CDR2 sequences are SGHRS and YFSETQ. V shed 2 bases, J shed 5 bases, and the junction held 5 bases outside the gene matches.

The chain combines TRBV7-6 with TRBJ1-4, with a weak D call TRBD1 (6 bases). Trimming took off 4 bases at V and 11 bases at J, with 14 bases between the two ends. Germline-derived CDR1 and CDR2 are SGHVS and FNYEAQ. The CDR3 covers 13 residues. CDR3 residues: CASSSLQGGKLFF. The CDR3 coding sequence is TGTGCCAGCAGCTCGCTACAGGGTGGTAAACTGTTTTTT.

This clonotype was recorded a few times. The chain has TRBV12-3 or TRBV12-4 and TRBJ2-4; D uncertain. The CDR3 sequence is 16 residues long. Trimming stripped 1 base from V and 0 bases from J, with 10 bases between. The CDR3 DNA is TGTGCCAGCAGTTTAGGATATGGACGAGCCAAAAACATTCAGTACTTC. The encoded protein is CASSLGYGRAKNIQYF.

V usage is TRBV18 and J usage is TRBJ2-2; 8 nucleotides match TRBD1. The V segment lost 3 bases and the J segment 6 bases; nucleotides outside the gene matches: 6. The CDR3 contains 15 residues. Germline V gene data show CDR1 as KGHSH and CDR2 as LQKENI. DNA for the CDR3: TGTGCCAGCTCACCCCACGGACAGGGCGCCGGGGAGCTGTTTTTT. This gives the protein CASSPHGQGAGELFF.

This clonotype was counted a few times. CDR3 coding DNA: TGTGCCAGCAGCCAAGGTGCGGCCACATTGAACACTGAAGCTTTCTTT. Amino acids: CASSQGAATLNTEAFF. This chain joins TRBV3-1 and TRBJ1-1; unclear D gene. V lost 1 base to trimming and J lost 0 bases, with 12 bases between them. CDR3 length: 16 amino acids. Looked up from germline, CDR1 is LGHDT and CDR2 is YNNKEL (reference sequence).

The CDR3 spells CASRINTGEGPQHF. The CDR3 region has the DNA TGTGCCAGCAGAATTAATACAGGGGAAGGACCCCAGCATTTT. The J gene is TRBJ1-5, the V gene TRBV7-2; 7 nucleotides match TRBD1. The germline V gene encodes CDR1 SGHTA and CDR2 FQGNSA. The CDR3 loop spans 14 amino acids. Trimming removed 6 bases from V and 10 bases from J; junction bases left unmatched: 12. The whole variable domain, remainder taken from reference TRBV7-2 and TRBJ1-5, is GAGVSQSPSNKVTEKGKDVELRCDPISGHTALYWYRQSLGQGLEFLIYFQGNSAPDKSGLPSDRFSAERTGGSVSTLTIQRTQQEDSAVYLCASRINTGEGPQHFGDGTRLSIL.

The rearrangement links TRBV10-1 to TRBJ1-1; D gene ambiguous. V was cut by 2 bases and J by 0 bases, with 7 bases left in between. Germline loops: CDR1 WNHNN, CDR2 SYGVQD (reference sequence). The CDR3 is 14 amino acids. CDR3 bases: TGCGCCAGCAGTGAGAGGACGGTGAACACTGAAGCTTTCTTT. Protein product: CASSERTVNTEAFF.

This clonotype has ten or more counts. The chain combines TRBV20-1 with TRBJ2-2, with D possibly TRBD1 on 5 matching bases. Trimming shortened V by 6 bases and J by 0 bases, and 17 bases separated the two germline ends. This CDR3 has 16 residues. The germline gives CDR1 DFQATT, CDR2 SNEGSKA (reference sequence). DNA for the CDR3: TGCAGTGCACGGCGCCCAGCAGGGCCGAACACCGGGGAGCTGTTTTTT. Protein product: CSARRPAGPNTGELFF.

The V call is TRBV27, the J call TRBJ2-1; D not certain. Trimming cost V 4 bases and J 7 bases, with 8 bases left between them. Germline CDR1 reads MNHEY; CDR2 reads SMNVEV (reference sequence). This CDR3 has 12 amino acids. The CDR3 sequence is CASSYGRNEQFF. The CDR3 DNA sequence: TGTGCCAGCAGTTACGGTAGGAATGAGCAGTTCTTC.